This record concerns one T cell receptor (beta chain) sequence. Its antigen remains unknown. Deletions cut 5 bases from V and 5 bases from J, with 10 bases between. The CDR3 has 12 amino acids. CDR1 and CDR2 (germline): SGHVS, FQNEAQ. This specimen comes from a study of cytomegalovirus exposure and HLA in healthy donors. Findings and limits, study-wide: Later analysis demonstrated an association between a missense DCLRE1C variant and TCR beta V- and J-gene trimming. For most TCR beta V segments, an earlier analysis put the productive rate at about 90% or about 30% of the time.

PCR involved 60 Vbeta and 13 Jbeta primers. Generated by immunoSEQ multiplex PCR, the TCRdb table keeps only in-frame clones and is missing some. The profile shows hundreds of thousands of clones, about four fifths of them singletons. The TCR was taken from a man aged 35-49 years in good health and CMV-seropositive. Sample: PBMCs. This chain joins TRBV7-8 and TRBJ2-7; perhaps TRBD2 as D (5 bases). The CDR3 DNA reads TGTGCCAGCAGCCGGGCGGGTAACGAGCAGTACGTC. Encoded protein: CASSRAGNEQYV.